The TCR beta chain under discussion was sequenced for a study of blood T cell repertoires in COVID-19. Study-wide background: Acute and convalescent COVID-19 specimens originated in the United States, Italy and Spain. PBMCs, B-cell-depleted T cells, or T cells were the source of the cDNA or gDNA that made up the material.

Germline V lookup: CDR1 MDHEN, CDR2 SYDVKM. J gave up 4 bases and V 4 bases, and 9 bases lay outside the gene matches. CDR3 length: 17 residues. In the source study's methods: Cell counts per sample came from amplifying reference gene primers. This table comes from immunoSEQ multiplex PCR, and its TCRdb copy is limited to in-frame clones, with some not included. V and J calls and clone size are those listed in that table; D and trimming were worked out from the DNA. The sample holds 70,000 or so clones, roughly 89% seen once. Sequencing was done on a sample of peripheral blood. This chain connects TRBV28 to TRBJ2-2; 10 positions agree with TRBD2. The TCR comes from a human donor in a cohort sampled during active COVID-19. The CDR3 sequence: CASSSPPTSGSTGELFF. In nucleotides, the CDR3 is TGTGCCAGCAGTTCTCCACCGACTAGCGGGTCCACCGGGGAGCTGTTTTTT. The whole variable domain, remainder taken from reference TRBV28 and TRBJ2-2, is DVKVTQSSRYLVKRTGEKVFLECVQDMDHENMFWYRQDPGLGLRLIYFSYDVKMKEKGDIPEGYSVSREKKERFSLILESASTNQTSMYLCASSSPPTSGSTGELFFGEGSRLTVL.